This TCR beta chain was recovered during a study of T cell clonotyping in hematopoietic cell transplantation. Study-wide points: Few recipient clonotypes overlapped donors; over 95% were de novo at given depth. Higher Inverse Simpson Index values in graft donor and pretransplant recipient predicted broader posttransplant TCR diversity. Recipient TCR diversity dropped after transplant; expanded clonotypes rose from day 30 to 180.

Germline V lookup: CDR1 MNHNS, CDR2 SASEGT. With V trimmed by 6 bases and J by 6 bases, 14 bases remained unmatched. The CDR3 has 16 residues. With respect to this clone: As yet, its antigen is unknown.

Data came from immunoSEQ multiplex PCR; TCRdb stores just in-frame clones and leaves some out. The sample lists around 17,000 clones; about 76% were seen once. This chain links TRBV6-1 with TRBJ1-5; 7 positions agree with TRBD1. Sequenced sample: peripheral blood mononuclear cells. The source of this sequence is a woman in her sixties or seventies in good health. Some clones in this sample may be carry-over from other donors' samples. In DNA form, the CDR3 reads TGTGCCAGCAGGGAACTGAACAGGGGAGAGGGTCAGCCCCAGCATTTT. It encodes CASRELNRGEGQPQHF.